This TCR beta chain was obtained from a study of cytomegalovirus exposure and HLA in healthy donors. Across the study: The same platform as the roughly 670 first-cohort repertoires was used for the 120 validation repertoires, a later analysis reported.

Concerning this clone: Its antigen is still unknown.

Data came from immunoSEQ multiplex PCR; TCRdb stores just in-frame clones and leaves some out. In the table there are 120,000 or so clones, 86% of which are singletons. Study conclusions and caveats: A few CMV-associated chains proved CMV antigen-specific in vitro. Cytomegalovirus association was listed for 164 TCR beta chains.

V trimming: 4 bases; J trimming: 2 bases; junction bases outside the gene matches: 5. The germline gives CDR1 SGHDT, CDR2 YYEEEE. This CDR3 comprises 14 residues. Donors came from a validation cohort of fewer than 150 subjects, distinct from the first 666-subject cohort. This receptor was identified in a young man in good health and CMV-seronegative. Sequencing was carried out using PBMCs. This chain connects TRBV5-6 to TRBJ2-7; 8 bases align to TRBD1. CDR3 in amino acids: CASSHRTGTYEQYF. The CDR3 nucleotides read TGTGCCAGCAGCCACCGGACAGGGACCTACGAGCAGTACTTC.